Shown below are 10 T cell receptor beta chains from a single sample sequenced in a study of blood T cells in healthy people across ages. Using a J-beta primer mix together with a sample-barcoded 5' primer, a second PCR was run for roughly 7 to 11 cycles. Via MiXCR, TCRdb re-called the 5' RACE reads, giving one row per CDR3 protein. The sample consists of 600,000 to 850,000 distinct CDR3 sequences, 20% to 30% of them appearing once. The same data also contributed to another study, on T cells of mothers and their children.

Input material: blood. Every receptor here comes from a boy younger than 18 in good health.

The V and J genes are TRBV10-3 and TRBJ2-2, with 10 bases aligning to TRBD2. J was trimmed by 6 bases and V by 2 bases; bases with no gene match: 6. Germline V gives CDR1 ENHRY, CDR2 SYGVKD. The CDR3 contains 16 residues. The CDR3 loop reads CAISEILAGVSGELFF. CDR3 nucleotide sequence: TGTGCCATCAGTGAGATTCTAGCGGGAGTATCCGGGGAGCTGTTTTTT.

This clonotype was detected a few times. The chain couples TRBV7-2 to TRBJ2-1; D is uncertain. Germline CDR1 SGHTA, CDR2 FQGNSA. The germline V and J ends were trimmed by 2 bases and 0 bases, with 11 bases remaining between them. This CDR3 is built from 16 residues. CDR3 DNA sequence: TGTGCCAGCAGCTTAATGCTGGGCCTCTCCTACAATGAGCAGTTCTTC. Amino acids: CASSLMLGLSYNEQFF.

This clonotype was observed a few times. For the CDR3, the DNA is TGCAGTGCTCCAGGGGAAAACTCCTACGAGCAGTACTTC. This translates into CSAPGENSYEQYF. The gene calls are TRBV20-1 and TRBJ2-7, with TRBD1 as a possible D gene (6 bases). The CDR3 extends over 13 amino acids. V was cut by 5 bases and J by 0 bases, with 11 bases left in between. CDR1 is DFQATT and CDR2 is SNEGSKA in the germline V gene (reference sequence).

CDR3 protein: CASLRGGTANYGYTF. In DNA form, the CDR3 reads TGTGCCAGCCTCCGGGGGGGGACGGCTAACTATGGCTACACCTTC. The chain recombines TRBV6-1 with TRBJ1-2; TRBD1 is a possible D gene (5 bases). The CDR3 totals 15 residues. Trimming took off 8 bases at V and 0 bases at J, with 16 bases between the two ends. CDR1 MNHNS and CDR2 SASEGT come from the germline V gene.

This clonotype turned up a few times. The rearrangement joins TRBV12-3 or TRBV12-4 to TRBJ2-1; no reliable D call. This CDR3 has 14 amino acids. The V gene lost 7 bases and the J gene lost 5 bases, with 15 bases spanning the gap. The CDR3 DNA is TGTGCCAGCACGGTTTACGGGTCCCACAATGAGCAGTTCTTC. Translating gives CASTVYGSHNEQFF.

On this clonotype itself: Since no conserved phenylalanine or tryptophan closes the CDR3, a read error is the likely cause. CDR3 nucleotide sequence: TGCGCCAGCAGCTTGGGGGGGAGAGACAATGAGCAGTTCTCC. It specifies CASSLGGRDNEQFS. The chain is built from TRBV5-1 and TRBJ2-1, with D perhaps being TRBD1 or TRBD2 (5 bases each). The CDR3 has 14 residues. Germline lookup yields CDR1 SGHRS and CDR2 YFSETQ. Trimming shortened V by 0 bases and J by 5 bases, and 9 bases separated the two germline ends.

The chain couples TRBV12-3 or TRBV12-4 to TRBJ2-3; no reliable D call. This CDR3 spans 14 amino acids. Trimming pared 5 bases from V and 1 base from J, leaving 10 bases between. Here the CDR3 DNA reads TGTGCCAGCAGTCACGCACTACGCACAGATACGCAGTATTTT. It translates to CASSHALRTDTQYF.

V and J are TRBV7-2 and TRBJ1-6, with D possibly TRBD1 on 6 matching bases. The CDR3 contains 15 residues. CDR1 and CDR2 from the germline V gene are SGHTA and FQGNSA. With 1 base removed from V and 10 bases from J, the gap between germline ends came to 14 bases. CDR3 DNA: TGTGCCAGCAGCTTAGTCAGGGCGCAGGGGTCACCCCTCCACTTT. Protein sequence: CASSLVRAQGSPLHF. Drawing the rest from reference TRBV7-2 and TRBJ1-6, the complete variable domain is GAGVSQSPSNKVTEKGKDVELRCDPISGHTALYWYRQSLGQGLEFLIYFQGNSAPDKSGLPSDRFSAERTGGSVSTLTIQRTQQEDSAVYLCASSLVRAQGSPLHFGNGTRLTVT.

In its sample, this clonotype was seen a few times. The gene calls are TRBV14 and TRBJ1-2; D unclear. V gave up 0 bases and J gave up 5 bases, with 10 bases separating them. Germline CDR1 reads SGHDN; CDR2 reads FVKESK. This CDR3 comprises 14 residues. The CDR3 DNA reads as TGTGCCAGCAGCCAAGATCGCCGGAGATATGGCTACACCTTC. Its translation is CASSQDRRRYGYTF.

The sample holds a few counts of this clonotype. This sequence joins TRBV11-1 and TRBJ1-5, with TRBD1 as a possible D gene (5 bases). This CDR3 is 13 amino acids long. The ends were cut back, 5 bases at V and 7 bases at J, with 12 bases in the middle. Germline values: CDR1 SGHAT, CDR2 FQDESV (reference sequence). CDR3 sequence reads: CASSLQVGQPQHF. The CDR3 DNA is TGTGCCAGCAGCCTACAGGTGGGGCAGCCCCAGCATTTT. Combining the CDR3 with reference TRBV11-1 and TRBJ1-5 gives the whole variable domain EAEVAQSPRYKITEKSQAVAFWCDPISGHATLYWYRQILGQGPELLVQFQDESVVDDSQLPKDRFSAERLKGVDSTLKIQPAELGDSAMYLCASSLQVGQPQHFGDGTRLSIL.